This TCR beta chain came from a study of shared clonotypes between healthy human individuals. Study background: Those who served as donors were a couple of women and a few men between the ages of 18 and 49.

Genomic DNA belonging to each subset was distributed in equal measure over several immunoSEQ plates. As processed by the authors: ImmunoSEQ sequences covered only the junction and lacked quality scores; filtering therefore differed. The assay was immunoSEQ multiplex PCR, and TCRdb's table has in-frame clones only and misses some. V, J and clone size derive from that table, while D and trimming were established from the DNA sequence. The table records 800,000 or so clones, about 96% of them present only once. Whole-study findings and limits: Of the naive CD4 clonotypes, approximately 5% were shared across four donors.

It was CD45RO-negative cells, positively selected for CCR7, that made up naive CD8 cells, with terminally differentiated effector memory CD45RA+ cells excluded. The CDR3 contains 16 residues. From germline, CDR1 is MNHEY and CDR2 SVGAGI. Between the trimmed V and J ends, which lost 4 bases and 4 bases, there was a span of 17 bases. About this clone itself: Its antigen is unknown.

The sample comprised naive CD8+ T cells sorted from blood. The gene calls are TRBV6-5 and TRBJ2-1; D possibly uses TRBD1 or TRBD2 (5 bases each). The sequence came from a man in his thirties or forties in good health. DNA for the CDR3: TGTGCCAGCAGTTTCTCCGGGACCTACGGGTACAATGAGCAGTTCTTC. This gives the protein CASSFSGTYGYNEQFF.